This T cell receptor (beta chain) was identified during a study of blood T cell repertoires in COVID-19. The method was immunoSEQ multiplex PCR; TCRdb's version includes in-frame clones alone and lacks a portion of them. The sample shows about 200,000 clones, more than 75% of them seen only once. V trimming: 4 bases; J trimming: 0 bases; junction bases outside the gene matches: 7. In germline, CDR1 is KGHDR, CDR2 SFDVKD. The CDR3 has 17 residues. The source is a man between 60 and 75 years old with acute or convalescent COVID-19. This chain joins TRBV24-1 and TRBJ2-3, with 9 bases matching TRBD1. Sequences were obtained from peripheral blood. The CDR3 region is CATSDATGGQSTDTQYF. CDR3 sequence (DNA): TGTGCCACCAGTGACGCAACAGGGGGCCAAAGCACAGATACGCAGTATTTT.